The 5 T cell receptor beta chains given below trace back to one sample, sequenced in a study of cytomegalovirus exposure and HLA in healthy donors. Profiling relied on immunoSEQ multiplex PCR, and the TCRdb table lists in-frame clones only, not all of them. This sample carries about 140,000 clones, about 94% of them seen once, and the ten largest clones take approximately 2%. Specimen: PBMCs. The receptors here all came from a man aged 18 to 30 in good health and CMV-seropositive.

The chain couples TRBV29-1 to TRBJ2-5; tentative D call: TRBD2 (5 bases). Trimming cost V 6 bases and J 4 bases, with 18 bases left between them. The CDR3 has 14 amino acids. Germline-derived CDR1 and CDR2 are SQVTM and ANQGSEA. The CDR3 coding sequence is TGCAGCGTGAGTACGGTAAACGGAGGAGAGACCCAGTACTTC. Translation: CSVSTVNGGETQYF.

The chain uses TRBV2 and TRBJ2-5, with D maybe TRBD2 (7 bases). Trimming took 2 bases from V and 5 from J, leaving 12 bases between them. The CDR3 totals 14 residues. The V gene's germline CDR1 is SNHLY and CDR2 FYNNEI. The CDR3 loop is CASSENRGGETQYF. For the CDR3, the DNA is TGTGCCAGCAGTGAAAATAGGGGGGGGGAGACCCAGTACTTC.

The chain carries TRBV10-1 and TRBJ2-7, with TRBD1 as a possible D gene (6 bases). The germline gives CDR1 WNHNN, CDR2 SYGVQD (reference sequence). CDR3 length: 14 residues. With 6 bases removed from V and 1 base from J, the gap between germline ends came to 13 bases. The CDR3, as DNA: TGCGCCAGCAGCAAACAGGGAAATTCCTACGAGCAGTACTTC. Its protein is CASSKQGNSYEQYF.

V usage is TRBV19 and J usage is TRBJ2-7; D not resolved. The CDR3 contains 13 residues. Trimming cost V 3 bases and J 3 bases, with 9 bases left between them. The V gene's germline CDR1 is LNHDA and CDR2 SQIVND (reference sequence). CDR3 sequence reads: CASSMGQFYEQYF. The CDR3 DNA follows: TGTGCCAGTAGTATGGGCCAGTTCTACGAGCAGTACTTC.

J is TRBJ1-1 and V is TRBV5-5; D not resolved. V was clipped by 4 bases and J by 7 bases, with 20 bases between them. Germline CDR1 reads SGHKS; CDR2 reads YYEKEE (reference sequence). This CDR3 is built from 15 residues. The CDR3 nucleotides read TGTGCCAGCAGCCCTTCAGTTTTCCGAGGCAGTGAAGCTTTCTTT. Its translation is CASSPSVFRGSEAFF.